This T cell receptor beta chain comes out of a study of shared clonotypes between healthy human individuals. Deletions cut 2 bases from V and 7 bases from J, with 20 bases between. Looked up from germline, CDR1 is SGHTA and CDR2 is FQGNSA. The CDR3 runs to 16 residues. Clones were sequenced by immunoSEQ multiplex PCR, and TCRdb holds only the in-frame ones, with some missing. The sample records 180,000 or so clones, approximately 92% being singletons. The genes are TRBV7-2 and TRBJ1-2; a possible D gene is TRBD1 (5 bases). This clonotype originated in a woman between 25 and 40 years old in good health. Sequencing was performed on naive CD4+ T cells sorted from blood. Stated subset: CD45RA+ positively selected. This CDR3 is CASSLRGLEGRSGYTF. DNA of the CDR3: TGTGCCAGCAGCTTAAGAGGCTTGGAGGGGCGGAGTGGCTACACCTTC.